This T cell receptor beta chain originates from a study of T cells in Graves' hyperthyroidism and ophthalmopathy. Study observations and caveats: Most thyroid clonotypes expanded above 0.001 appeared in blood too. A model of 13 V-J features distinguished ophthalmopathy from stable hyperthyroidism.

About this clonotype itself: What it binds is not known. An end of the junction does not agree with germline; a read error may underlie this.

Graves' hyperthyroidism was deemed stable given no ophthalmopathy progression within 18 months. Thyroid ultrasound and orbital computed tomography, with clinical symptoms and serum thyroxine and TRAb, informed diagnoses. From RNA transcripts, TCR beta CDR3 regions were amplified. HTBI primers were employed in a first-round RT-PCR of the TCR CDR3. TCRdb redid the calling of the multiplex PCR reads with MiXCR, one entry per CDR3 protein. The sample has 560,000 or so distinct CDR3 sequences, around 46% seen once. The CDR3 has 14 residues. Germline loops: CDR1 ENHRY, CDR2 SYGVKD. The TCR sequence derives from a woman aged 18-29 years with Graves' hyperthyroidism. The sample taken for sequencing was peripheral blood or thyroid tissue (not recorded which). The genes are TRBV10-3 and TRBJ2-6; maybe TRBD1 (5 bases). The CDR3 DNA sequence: TGTGCCACCAGTGGTCCCTCTGGGGCCAACGCCCTGACTTTC. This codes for CATSGPSGANALTF.